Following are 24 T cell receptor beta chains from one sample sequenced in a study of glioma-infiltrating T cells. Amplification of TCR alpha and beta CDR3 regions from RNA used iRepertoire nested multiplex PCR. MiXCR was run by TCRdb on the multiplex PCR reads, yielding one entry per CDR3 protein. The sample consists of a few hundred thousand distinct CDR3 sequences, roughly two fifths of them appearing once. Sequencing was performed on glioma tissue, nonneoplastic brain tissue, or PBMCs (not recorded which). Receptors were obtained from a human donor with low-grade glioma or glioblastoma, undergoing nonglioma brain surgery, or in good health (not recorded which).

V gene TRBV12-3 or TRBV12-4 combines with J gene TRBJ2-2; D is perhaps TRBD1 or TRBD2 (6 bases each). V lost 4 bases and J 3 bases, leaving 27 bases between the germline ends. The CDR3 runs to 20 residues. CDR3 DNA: TGTGCCAGCAGTTCAAAAGGGGCCATGGCGGGGACACCTGACACCGGGGAGCTGTTTTTT. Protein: CASSSKGAMAGTPDTGELFF.

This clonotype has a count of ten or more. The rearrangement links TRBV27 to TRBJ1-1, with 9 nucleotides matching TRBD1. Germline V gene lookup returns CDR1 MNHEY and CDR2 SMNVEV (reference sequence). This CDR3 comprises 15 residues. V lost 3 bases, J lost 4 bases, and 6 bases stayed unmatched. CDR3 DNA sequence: TGTGCCAGCAGTTTCAGGACAGGGGTTATCACTGAAGCTTTCTTT. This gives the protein CASSFRTGVITEAFF.

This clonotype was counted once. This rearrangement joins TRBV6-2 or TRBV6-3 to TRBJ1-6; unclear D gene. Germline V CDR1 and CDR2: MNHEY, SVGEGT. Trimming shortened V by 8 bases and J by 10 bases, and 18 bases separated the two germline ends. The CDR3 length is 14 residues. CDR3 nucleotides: TGTGCCAGCGCCCGGGGTCTGCTTGAATCACCCCTCCACTTT. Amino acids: CASARGLLESPLHF.

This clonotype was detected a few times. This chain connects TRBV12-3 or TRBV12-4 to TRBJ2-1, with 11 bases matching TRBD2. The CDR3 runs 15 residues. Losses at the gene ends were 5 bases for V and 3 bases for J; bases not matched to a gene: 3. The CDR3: CASSETSGDYNEQFF. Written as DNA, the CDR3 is TGTGCCAGCAGTGAGACTAGCGGGGACTACAATGAGCAGTTCTTC.

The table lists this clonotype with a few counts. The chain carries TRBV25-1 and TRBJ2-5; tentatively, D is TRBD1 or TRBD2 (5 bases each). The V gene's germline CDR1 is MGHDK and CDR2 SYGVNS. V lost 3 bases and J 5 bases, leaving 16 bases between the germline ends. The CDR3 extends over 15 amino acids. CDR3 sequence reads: CASSDAAGWGETQYF. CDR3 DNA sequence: TGTGCCAGCAGTGATGCCGCTGGATGGGGGGAGACCCAGTACTTC. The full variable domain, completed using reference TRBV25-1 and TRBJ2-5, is EADIYQTPRYLVIGTGKKITLECSQTMGHDKMYWYQQDPGMELHLIHYSYGVNSTEKGDLSSESTVSRIRTEHFPLTLESARPSHTSQYLCASSDAAGWGETQYFGPGTRLLVL.

CDR3 in DNA: TGCAGTGCTAGAGATGAACTAGCGGGAGTCTCCAGCTCCTACAATGAGCAGTTCTTC. Protein: CSARDELAGVSSSYNEQFF. This chain connects TRBV20-1 to TRBJ2-1, with 11 nucleotides matching TRBD2. The CDR3 is 19 amino acids. The germline V gene has CDR1 DFQATT and CDR2 SNEGSKA (reference sequence). J was trimmed by 0 bases and V by 0 bases; bases with no gene match: 10.

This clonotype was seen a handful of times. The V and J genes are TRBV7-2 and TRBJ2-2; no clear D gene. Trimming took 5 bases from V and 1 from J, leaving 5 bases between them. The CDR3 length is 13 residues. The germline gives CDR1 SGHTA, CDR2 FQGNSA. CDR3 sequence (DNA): TGTGCCAGCAGCATAATGAACACCGGGGAGCTGTTTTTT. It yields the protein CASSIMNTGELFF.

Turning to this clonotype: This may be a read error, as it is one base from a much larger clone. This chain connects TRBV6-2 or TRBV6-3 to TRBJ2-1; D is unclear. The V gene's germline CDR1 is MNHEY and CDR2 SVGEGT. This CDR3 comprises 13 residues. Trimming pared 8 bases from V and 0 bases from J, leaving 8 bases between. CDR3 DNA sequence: TGTGCCAGCGAGACGGCCTCCTACAATGAGCAGTTCTTC. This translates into CASETASYNEQFF.

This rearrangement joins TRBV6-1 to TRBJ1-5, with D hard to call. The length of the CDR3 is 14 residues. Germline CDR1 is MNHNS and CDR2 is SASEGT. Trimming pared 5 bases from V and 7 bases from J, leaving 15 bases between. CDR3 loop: CASSLPEDKQPQHF. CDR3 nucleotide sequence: TGTGCCAGCAGTTTACCAGAGGATAAACAGCCCCAGCATTTT.

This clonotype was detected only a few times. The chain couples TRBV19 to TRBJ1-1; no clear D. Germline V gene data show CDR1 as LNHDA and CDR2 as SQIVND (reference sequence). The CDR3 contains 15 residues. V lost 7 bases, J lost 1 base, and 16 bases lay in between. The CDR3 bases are TGTGCCAGTACCCTCCTTGGCGGAACGAACACTGAAGCTTTCTTT. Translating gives CASTLLGGTNTEAFF.

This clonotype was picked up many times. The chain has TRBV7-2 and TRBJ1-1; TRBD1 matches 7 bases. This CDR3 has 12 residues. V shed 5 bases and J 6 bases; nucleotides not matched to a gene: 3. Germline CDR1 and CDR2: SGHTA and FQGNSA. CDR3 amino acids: CASSEQGPEAFF. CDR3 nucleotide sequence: TGTGCCAGCAGCGAACAGGGGCCTGAAGCTTTCTTT.

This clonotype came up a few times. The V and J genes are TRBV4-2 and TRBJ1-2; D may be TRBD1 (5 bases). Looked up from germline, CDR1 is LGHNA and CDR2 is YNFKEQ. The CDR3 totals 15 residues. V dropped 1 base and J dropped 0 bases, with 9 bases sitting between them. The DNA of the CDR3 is TGTGCCAGCAGCCAAGTAGGGGAGGCTAACTATGGCTACACCTTC. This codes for CASSQVGEANYGYTF.

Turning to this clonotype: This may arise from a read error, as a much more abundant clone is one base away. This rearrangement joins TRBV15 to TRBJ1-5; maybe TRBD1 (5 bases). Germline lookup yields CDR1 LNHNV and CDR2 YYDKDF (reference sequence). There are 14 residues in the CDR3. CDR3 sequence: CAASRDRGRAFTHF. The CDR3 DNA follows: TGTGCCGCCAGCAGAGACCGAGGCAGGGCCTTTACGCATTTT.

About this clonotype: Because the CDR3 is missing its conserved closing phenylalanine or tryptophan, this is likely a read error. CDR3 region: CSARDRTDTQYL. CDR3 sequence (DNA): TGCAGTGCTAGGGACCGCACAGATACGCAGTATCTT. The chain links TRBV20-1 to TRBJ2-3; D is undetermined. The germline V gene encodes CDR1 DFQATT and CDR2 SNEGSKA (reference sequence). Trimming left V 3 bases short and J 1 base short, with 5 bases between. This CDR3 has 12 residues.

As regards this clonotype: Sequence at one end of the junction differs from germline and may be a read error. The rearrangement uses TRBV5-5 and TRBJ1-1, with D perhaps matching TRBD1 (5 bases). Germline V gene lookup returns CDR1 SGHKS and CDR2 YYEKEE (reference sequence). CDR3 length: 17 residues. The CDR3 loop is CASSLSDRTGYNTETFF. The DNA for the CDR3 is TGTGCCAGCAGCTTGTCCGACAGAACGGGATATAACACTGAAACTTTCTTT.

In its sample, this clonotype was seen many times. Here the CDR3 reads CASTQRGGGPYEQYF. The CDR3 DNA follows: TGTGCCAGCACCCAACGGGGGGGAGGGCCCTACGAGCAGTACTTC. V is TRBV27 and J is TRBJ2-7; 8 nucleotides match TRBD2. This CDR3 has 15 residues. Germline V gene sequence: CDR1 MNHEY, CDR2 SMNVEV (reference sequence). Trimming at V came to 7 bases and at J to 2 bases, leaving 10 bases not matched to a gene.

The CDR3 loop reads CASSQAGGSRSYGYTF. The DNA for the CDR3 is TGCGCCAGCAGCCAAGCTGGGGGCAGCCGGAGCTATGGCTACACCTTC. J is TRBJ1-2 and V is TRBV4-1; maybe TRBD1 (6 bases). CDR1 and CDR2 from the germline V gene are MGHRA and YSYEKL. Deletions cut 1 base from V and 4 bases from J, with 16 bases between. This CDR3 comprises 16 residues.

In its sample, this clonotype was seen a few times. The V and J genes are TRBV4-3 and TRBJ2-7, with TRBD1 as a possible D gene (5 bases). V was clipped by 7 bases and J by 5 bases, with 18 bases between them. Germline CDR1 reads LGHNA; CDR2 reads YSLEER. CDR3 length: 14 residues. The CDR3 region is CASNKGVGLDEQYF. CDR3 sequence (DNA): TGCGCCAGCAACAAAGGGGTAGGGCTGGACGAGCAGTACTTC.

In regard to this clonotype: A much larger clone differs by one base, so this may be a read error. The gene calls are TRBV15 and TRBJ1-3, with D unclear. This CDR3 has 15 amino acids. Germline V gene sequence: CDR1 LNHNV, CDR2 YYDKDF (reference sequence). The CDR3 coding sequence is TGTGCCACCAGCGGAGACCATGGGACTGGAAACACCATATATTTT. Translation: CATSGDHGTGNTIYF. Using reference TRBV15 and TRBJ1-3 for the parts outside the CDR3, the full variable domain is DAMVIQNPRYQVTQFGKPVTLSCSQTLNHNVMYWYQQKSSQAPKLLFHYYDKDFNNEADTPDNFQSRRPNTSFCFLDIRSPGLGDTAMYLCATSGDHGTGNTIYFGEGSWLTVV.

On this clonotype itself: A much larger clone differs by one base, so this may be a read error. The CDR3 reads CAGTPRGNEQFF. CDR3 nucleotide sequence: TGTGCCGGCACCCCTAGAGGGAATGAGCAGTTCTTC. The chain uses TRBV6-1 and TRBJ2-1; D possibly corresponds to TRBD2 (5 bases). The V gene's germline CDR1 is MNHNS and CDR2 SASEGT. Trimming shortened V by 11 bases and J by 7 bases, and 15 bases separated the two germline ends. The CDR3 contains 12 residues.

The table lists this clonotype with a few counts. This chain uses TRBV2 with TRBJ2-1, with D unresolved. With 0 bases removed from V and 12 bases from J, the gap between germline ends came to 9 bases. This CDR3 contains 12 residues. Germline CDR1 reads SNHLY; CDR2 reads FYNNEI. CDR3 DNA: TGTGCCAGCAGTGAAGCCAAGTATAGGCAGTTCTTC. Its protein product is CASSEAKYRQFF.

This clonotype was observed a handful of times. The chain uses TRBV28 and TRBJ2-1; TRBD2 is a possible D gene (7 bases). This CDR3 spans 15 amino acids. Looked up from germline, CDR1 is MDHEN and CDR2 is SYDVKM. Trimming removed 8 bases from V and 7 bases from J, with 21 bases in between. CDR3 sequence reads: CASLEGGSGGNEQFF. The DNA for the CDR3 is TGTGCCAGCCTCGAGGGGGGGAGCGGCGGGAATGAGCAGTTCTTC.

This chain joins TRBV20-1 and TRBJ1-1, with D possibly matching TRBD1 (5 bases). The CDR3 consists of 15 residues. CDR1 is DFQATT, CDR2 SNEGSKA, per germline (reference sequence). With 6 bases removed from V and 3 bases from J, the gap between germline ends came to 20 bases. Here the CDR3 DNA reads TGCAGTGCCATCAGTTGGGCAGGGAGTGACACTGAAGCTTTCTTT. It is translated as CSAISWAGSDTEAFF.

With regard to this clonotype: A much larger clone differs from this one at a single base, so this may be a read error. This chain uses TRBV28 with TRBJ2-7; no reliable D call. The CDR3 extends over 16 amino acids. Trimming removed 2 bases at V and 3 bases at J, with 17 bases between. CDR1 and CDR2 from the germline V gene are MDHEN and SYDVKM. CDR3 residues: CASSLGLSLEVYEQYF. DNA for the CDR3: TGTGCCAGCAGTTTAGGTCTATCCTTAGAGGTCTACGAGCAGTACTTC. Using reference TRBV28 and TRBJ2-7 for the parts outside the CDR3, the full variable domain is DVKVTQSSRYLVKRTGEKVFLECVQDMDHENMFWYRQDPGLGLRLIYFSYDVKMKEKGDIPEGYSVSREKKERFSLILESASTNQTSMYLCASSLGLSLEVYEQYFGPGTRLTVT.